These T cell receptor beta chains were read from a single sample in a study of response to subunit inactivated influenza vaccine. TCRdb reanalysed the RT-PCR reads using MiXCR and keeps one entry per CDR3 protein. The sample consists of 650,000 to 800,000 distinct CDR3 sequences, roughly 14% of them appearing once. Sequenced material: PBMCs from blood, taken less than 15 days before vaccination. The receptor source for this set is a man aged 50 to 59 who received an inactivated influenza vaccine. Each CDR3 is given with its conserved first and last residue. D genes are given only for firm matches. Some rows have no size entry. The others give once, few or many, or a class for an expanded clone.

D	V	size	J	CDR3	DNA
TRBD2	TRBV7-9	NA	TRBJ2-7	CASSATSAELHEQYF	TGTGCCAGCAGCGCCACTAGCGCGGAACTCCACGAGCAGTACTTC
NA	TRBV20-1	few	TRBJ1-1	CSAERTEAFF	TGCAGTGCTGAGAGAACTGAAGCTTTCTTT
NA	TRBV2	many	TRBJ2-4	CASTLLQAVYF	TGTGCCAGCACCCTCCTACAGGCCGTGTACTTC
TRBD2	TRBV29-1	few	TRBJ2-7	CSVGTGGRGLAGSYEQYF	TGCAGCGTTGGGACCGGGGGGCGGGGACTAGCGGGGTCCTACGAGCAGTACTTC
TRBD1	TRBV6-2/TRBV6-3	NA	TRBJ2-6	CASSYAGTGFGANVLTF	TGTGCCAGCAGTTACGCCGGGACAGGGTTTGGGGCCAACGTCCTGACTTTC
NA	TRBV12-3/TRBV12-4	NA	TRBJ1-4	CASRMDGSNEKLFF	TGTGCCAGCAGGATGGACGGTTCAAATGAAAAACTGTTTTTT
TRBD2	TRBV20-1	NA	TRBJ2-7	CCASSATSVDSYEQYF	TGCTGTGCTAGTTCTGCGACTAGCGTAGACTCCTACGAGCAGTACTTC
NA	TRBV5-1	few	TRBJ1-2	CASSLDGPHYGYTF	TGCGCCAGCAGCTTGGACGGTCCCCACTATGGCTACACCTTC
TRBD1	TRBV10-3	few	TRBJ1-1	CAISELTGGGRGTEAFF	TGTGCCATCAGTGAGTTGACAGGGGGCGGCCGGGGCACTGAAGCTTTCTTT
TRBD1	TRBV7-2	NA	TRBJ2-1	CASSVRGRPLYNEQFF	TGTGCCAGCAGCGTGAGGGGGCGGCCCCTCTACAATGAGCAGTTCTTC
TRBD2	TRBV24-1	few	TRBJ2-1	CATSIGLAGISYNEQFF	TGTGCCACCAGTATCGGACTAGCGGGGATCTCCTACAATGAGCAGTTCTTC
TRBD2	TRBV4-2	many	TRBJ2-7	CASRPNPGLASYEQYF	TGTGCCAGCAGACCTAATCCGGGACTAGCTTCCTACGAGCAGTACTTC
TRBD2	TRBV7-8	NA	TRBJ2-7	CASSFSRLAGAHEQYF	TGTGCCAGCAGCTTCTCCCGGCTAGCGGGAGCCCACGAGCAGTACTTC
TRBD2	TRBV7-2	NA	TRBJ2-3	CASSFGGGSDTQYF	TGTGCCAGCAGCTTCGGGGGAGGGTCAGATACGCAGTATTTT
NA	TRBV24-1	NA	TRBJ2-1	CATSDFTRSHNEQFF	TGTGCCACCAGTGATTTTACTAGAAGCCACAATGAGCAGTTCTTC
NA	TRBV11-3	NA	TRBJ2-1	CASSLEETGEQFF	TGTGCCAGCAGCTTGGAAGAGACTGGGGAGCAGTTCTTC
TRBD1	TRBV6-5	NA	TRBJ1-6	CASSYSSGGYNSPLHF	TGTGCCAGCAGTTACTCGTCAGGGGGGTATAATTCACCCCTCCACTTT
NA	TRBV27	few	TRBJ2-2	CASSSPGRSGELFF	TGTGCCAGCAGTTCTCCAGGGAGGTCCGGGGAGCTGTTTTTT
NA	TRBV20-1	few	TRBJ2-7	CSVGTPSYEQYF	TGCAGTGTAGGGACACCCTCCTACGAGCAGTACTTC
NA	TRBV12-3/TRBV12-4	NA	TRBJ2-5	CASSFAGEETQYF	TGTGCCAGCTCCTTTGCAGGGGAAGAGACCCAGTACTTC
NA	TRBV18	few	TRBJ2-5	CASSPPTVQETQYF	TGTGCCAGCTCACCACCGACAGTTCAAGAGACCCAGTACTTC
TRBD2	TRBV6-2/TRBV6-3	NA	TRBJ2-2	CASIRTSGRGGTGELFF	TGTGCCAGCATACGGACTAGCGGGAGAGGGGGGACCGGGGAGCTGTTTTTT
TRBD2	TRBV5-6	few	TRBJ2-7	CASSFGRGSYEQYF	TGTGCCAGCAGCTTTGGGCGGGGGTCCTACGAGCAGTACTTC
TRBD1	TRBV18	few	TRBJ2-1	CASSPPTGIHEQFF	TGTGCCAGCTCACCACCGACAGGGATCCATGAGCAGTTCTTC
NA	TRBV7-9	NA	TRBJ2-3	CASSLASRVDTQYF	TGTGCCAGCAGCTTAGCCTCTCGGGTAGATACGCAGTATTTT
NA	TRBV9	NA	TRBJ2-1	CASSVVALTSGYNEQFF	TGTGCCAGCAGCGTAGTCGCCTTGACTTCGGGGTACAATGAGCAGTTCTTC
TRBD1	TRBV20-1	NA	TRBJ1-5	CSAPGQRYQPQHF	TGCAGTGCCCCGGGACAGCGATATCAGCCCCAGCATTTT
TRBD2	TRBV12-3/TRBV12-4	NA	TRBJ2-7	CASSNTGTSGLWEQYF	TGTGCCAGCAGCAACACCGGGACTAGCGGCTTGTGGGAGCAGTACTTC
TRBD2	TRBV7-2	NA	TRBJ2-3	CASSSSGGEGTQYF	TGTGCCAGCAGCTCTAGCGGGGGCGAGGGTACGCAGTATTTT
NA	TRBV27	many	TRBJ2-1	CASRPGTAYNEQFF	TGTGCCAGCAGACCCGGAACAGCTTACAATGAGCAGTTCTTC
TRBD2	TRBV4-2	NA	TRBJ2-7	CASRQTSGRAHYEQYF	TGTGCCAGCAGGCAGACTAGCGGGAGGGCCCACTACGAGCAGTACTTC
NA	TRBV9	few	TRBJ2-3	CASSTRRSTDTQYF	TGTGCCAGCAGTACGCGTAGGAGCACAGATACGCAGTATTTT
NA	TRBV6-2/TRBV6-3	NA	TRBJ2-1	CASSYWGLTDNEQFF	TGTGCCAGCAGTTACTGGGGTCTTACGGACAATGAGCAGTTCTTC
TRBD2	TRBV5-1	NA	TRBJ2-1	CASSLRPGLALGNEQFF	TGCGCCAGCAGCCTACGACCGGGACTAGCGTTGGGGAATGAGCAGTTCTTC
NA	TRBV4-3	NA	TRBJ2-7	CASSQEAGASYEQYF	TGCGCCAGCAGCCAAGAGGCAGGGGCTTCCTACGAGCAGTACTTC
TRBD2	TRBV10-2	few	TRBJ2-1	CASSESSGGAYEQFF	TGCGCCAGCAGTGAGTCTAGCGGGGGGGCCTATGAGCAGTTCTTC
NA	TRBV2	NA	TRBJ1-4	CASRLHEKLFF	TGTGCCAGCAGGCTACATGAAAAACTGTTTTTT
TRBD2	TRBV16	NA	TRBJ2-1	CASSQSGGRADEQFF	TGTGCCAGCAGCCAATCGGGAGGGAGGGCCGATGAGCAGTTCTTC
NA	TRBV2	many	TRBJ2-5	CASSEGAQYF	TGTGCCAGCAGTGAAGGGGCCCAGTACTTC
NA	TRBV6-2/TRBV6-3	NA	TRBJ1-5	CASSYDPVRGVSNQPQHF	TGTGCCAGCAGTTACGACCCAGTCAGGGGTGTTAGCAATCAGCCCCAGCATTTT
TRBD1	TRBV12-3/TRBV12-4	few	TRBJ1-4	CASSYRGQREKLFF	TGTGCCAGCAGTTACAGGGGGCAGAGAGAAAAACTGTTTTTT
TRBD1	TRBV7-2	few	TRBJ2-7	CASSLGGQGLGEQYF	TGTGCCAGCAGCTTAGGAGGACAGGGTTTGGGGGAGCAGTACTTC
TRBD1	TRBV13	NA	TRBJ1-5	CASSRTGYQPQHF	TGTGCCAGCAGCCGGACAGGGTATCAGCCCCAGCATTTT
NA	TRBV7-2	few	TRBJ1-2	CASSSSWLQGTNYGYTF	TGTGCCAGCAGCTCCTCCTGGCTGCAGGGGACAAACTATGGCTACACCTTC
TRBD2	TRBV29-1	NA	TRBJ2-1	CSVGGLAGVNEQFF	TGCAGCGTTGGGGGACTAGCGGGAGTGAATGAGCAGTTCTTC
NA	TRBV24-1	few	TRBJ2-2	CATSDGAGTANTGELFF	TGTGCCACCAGTGATGGTGCGGGGACCGCGAACACCGGGGAGCTGTTTTTT
TRBD1	TRBV12-3/TRBV12-4	many	TRBJ1-2	CASSWTGKRKTF	TGTGCCAGCAGTTGGACAGGGAAGCGTAAAACCTTC
NA	TRBV7-9	few	TRBJ2-1	CASSLRPWGEQFF	TGTGCCAGCAGCTTAAGGCCCTGGGGTGAGCAGTTCTTC
NA	TRBV12-3/TRBV12-4	NA	TRBJ2-1	CASSVNSFEQFF	TGTGCCAGCAGCGTGAATAGTTTTGAGCAGTTCTTC
NA	TRBV20-1	NA	TRBJ2-1	CSARAIGLQSSYNEQLF	TGCAGTGCTAGAGCGATCGGACTTCAGAGCTCCTACAATGAGCAGCTCTTC
NA	TRBV4-3	NA	TRBJ2-4	CASSQDPRGPKTIQYF	TGCGCCAGCAGCCAAGATCCCCGGGGCCCCAAAACCATTCAGTACTTC
TRBD1	TRBV20-1	NA	TRBJ1-5	CSAVGQSYSNQPQHF	TGCAGTGCTGTGGGACAGTCGTATAGCAATCAGCCCCAGCATTTT
NA	TRBV7-6	NA	TRBJ2-3	CASSSPLGDSTDTQYF	TGTGCCAGCAGCTCCCCTTTAGGCGACAGCACAGATACGCAGTATTTT
NA	TRBV14	many	TRBJ1-2	CASSHTGGDYYGYTF	TGTGCCAGCAGCCACACCGGGGGGGACTACTATGGCTACACCTTC
NA	TRBV6-1	few	TRBJ2-7	CASSEGFYEQYF	TGTGCCAGCAGTGAAGGTTTCTACGAGCAGTACTTC
NA	TRBV6-1	NA	TRBJ1-5	CASSEAHNQPQHF	TGTGCCAGCAGTGAAGCTCACAATCAGCCCCAGCATTTT
NA	TRBV20-1	many	TRBJ2-5	CSARSRRGAPETQYF	TGCAGTGCTAGATCTCGTCGCGGCGCCCCAGAGACCCAGTACTTC
NA	TRBV28	many	TRBJ1-1	CASSTDGLNTEAFF	TGTGCCAGCAGTACGGACGGACTGAACACTGAAGCTTTCTTT
NA	TRBV5-6	few	TRBJ2-7	CASSTTGTSLYEQYF	TGTGCCAGCAGCACAACCGGGACAAGCCTTTACGAGCAGTACTTC
NA	TRBV7-6	few	TRBJ1-2	CASSLGRDGSGYTF	TGTGCCAGCAGCTTAGGCAGGGACGGTAGTGGCTACACCTTC